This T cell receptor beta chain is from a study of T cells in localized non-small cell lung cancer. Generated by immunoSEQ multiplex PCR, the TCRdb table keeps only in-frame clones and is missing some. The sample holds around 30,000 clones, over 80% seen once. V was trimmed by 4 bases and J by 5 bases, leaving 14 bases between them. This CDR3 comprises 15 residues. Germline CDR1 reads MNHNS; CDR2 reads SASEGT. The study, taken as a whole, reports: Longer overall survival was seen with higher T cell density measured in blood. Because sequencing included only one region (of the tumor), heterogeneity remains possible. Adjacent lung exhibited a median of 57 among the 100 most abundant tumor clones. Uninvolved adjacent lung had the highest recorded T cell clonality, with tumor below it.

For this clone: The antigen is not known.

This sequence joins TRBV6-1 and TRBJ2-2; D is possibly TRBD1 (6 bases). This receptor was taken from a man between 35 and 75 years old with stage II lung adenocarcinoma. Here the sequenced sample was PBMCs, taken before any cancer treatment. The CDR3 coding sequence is TGTGCCAGCAGTGGCAGGGGACGTTCAACCGGGGAGCTGTTTTTT. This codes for CASSGRGRSTGELFF.